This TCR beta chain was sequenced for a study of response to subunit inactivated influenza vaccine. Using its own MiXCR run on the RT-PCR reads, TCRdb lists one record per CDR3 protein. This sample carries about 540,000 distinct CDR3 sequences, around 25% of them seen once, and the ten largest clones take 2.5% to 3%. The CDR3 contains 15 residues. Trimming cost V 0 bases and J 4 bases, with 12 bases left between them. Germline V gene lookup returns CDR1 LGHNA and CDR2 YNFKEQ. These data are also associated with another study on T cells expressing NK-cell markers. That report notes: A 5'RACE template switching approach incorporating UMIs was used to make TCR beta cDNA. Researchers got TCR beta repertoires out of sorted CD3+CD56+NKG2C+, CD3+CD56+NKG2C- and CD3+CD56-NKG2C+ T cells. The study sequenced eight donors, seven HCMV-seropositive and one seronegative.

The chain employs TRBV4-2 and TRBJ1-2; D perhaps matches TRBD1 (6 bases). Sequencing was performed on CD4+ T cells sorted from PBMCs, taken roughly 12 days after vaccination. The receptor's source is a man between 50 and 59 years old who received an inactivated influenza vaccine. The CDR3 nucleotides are TGTGCCAGCAGCCAAGAGCAACAGGGACCCTATGGCTACACCTTC. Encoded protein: CASSQEQQGPYGYTF.